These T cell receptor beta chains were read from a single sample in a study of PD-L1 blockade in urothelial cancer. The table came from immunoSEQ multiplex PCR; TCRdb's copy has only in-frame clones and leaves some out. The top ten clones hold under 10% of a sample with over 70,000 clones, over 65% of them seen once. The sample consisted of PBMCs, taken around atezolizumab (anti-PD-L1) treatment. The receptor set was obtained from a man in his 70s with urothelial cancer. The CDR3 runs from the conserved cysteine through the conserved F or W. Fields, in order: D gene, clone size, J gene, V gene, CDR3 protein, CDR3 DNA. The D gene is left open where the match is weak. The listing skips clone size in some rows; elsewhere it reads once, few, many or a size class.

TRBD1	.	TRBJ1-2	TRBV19	CASTATGGIYGYTF	TGTGCCAGTACCGCCACAGGGGGAATCTATGGCTACACCTTC
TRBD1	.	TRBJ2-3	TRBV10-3	CAISQSAGQGGDTQYF	TGTGCCATCAGCCAATCTGCGGGACAGGGAGGAGATACGCAGTATTTT
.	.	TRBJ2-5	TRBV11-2	CASSPLAGRRETQYF	TGTGCCAGCAGCCCCCTCGCGGGACGACGGGAGACCCAGTACTTC
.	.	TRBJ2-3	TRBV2	CASSEAGSMQYF	TGTGCCAGCAGTGAAGCCGGGAGCATGCAGTATTTT
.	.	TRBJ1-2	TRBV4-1	CASSLTDTNYGYTF	TGCGCCAGCAGCCTGACAGATACTAACTATGGCTACACCTTC
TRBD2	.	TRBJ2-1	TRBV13	CASSTSEGRGNEQFF	TGTGCCAGCAGTACTAGCGAGGGGAGGGGCAATGAGCAGTTCTTC
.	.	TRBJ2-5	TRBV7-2	CASSRPGETQYF	TGTGCCAGCAGCCGACCCGGGGAGACCCAGTACTTC
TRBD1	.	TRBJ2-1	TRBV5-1	CASSLDGTGNHEQFF	TGCGCCAGCAGCTTGGATGGGACAGGGAACCATGAGCAGTTCTTC
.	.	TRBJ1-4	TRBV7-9	CASSPGAGTGEKLFF	TGTGCCAGCAGCCCAGGGGCAGGGACGGGCGAAAAACTGTTTTTT
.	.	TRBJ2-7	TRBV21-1	CASWGPGLAGLRIYEQYF	TGTGCCAGCTGGGGTCCGGGACTAGCGGGCCTCAGGATTTACGAGCAGTACTTC
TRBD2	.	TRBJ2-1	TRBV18	CASSNSGLEIFDEQFF	TGTGCCAGCTCTAACTCGGGACTAGAGATCTTCGATGAGCAGTTCTTC
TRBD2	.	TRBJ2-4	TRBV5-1	CASSRSEGGKNIQYF	TGCGCCAGCAGCCGTAGTGAGGGAGGGAAAAACATTCAGTACTTC
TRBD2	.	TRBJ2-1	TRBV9	CASSVGLAEHNEQFF	TGTGCCAGCAGCGTAGGACTAGCGGAACACAATGAGCAGTTCTTC
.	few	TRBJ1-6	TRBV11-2	CASSPRRGSSPLHF	TGTGCCAGCAGCCCACGTCGGGGTTCTTCACCCCTCCACTTT
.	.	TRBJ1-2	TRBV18	CASSPNRVSLDGYTF	TGTGCCAGCTCTCCAAACAGGGTCAGCCTGGATGGCTACACCTTC
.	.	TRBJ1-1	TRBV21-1	CASSKRGLMNTEAFF	TGTGCCAGCAGCAAACGGGGACTGATGAACACTGAAGCTTTCTTT
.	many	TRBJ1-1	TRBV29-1	CSAGGSRNTEAFF	TGCAGCGCCGGGGGTAGCAGGAACACTGAAGCTTTCTTT
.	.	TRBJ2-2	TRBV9	CASSFQLGGVEGGELFF	TGTGCCAGCAGCTTCCAGTTGGGGGGAGTAGAAGGCGGGGAGCTGTTTTTT
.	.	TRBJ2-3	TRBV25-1	CASSGPGLHTDTQYF	TGTGCCAGCAGTGGGCCGGGACTTCACACAGATACGCAGTATTTT
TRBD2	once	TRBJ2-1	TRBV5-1	CASASGVDNEQFF	TGCGCCAGCGCAAGCGGGGTGGACAATGAGCAGTTCTTC
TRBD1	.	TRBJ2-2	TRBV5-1	CASSLATGSNTGELFF	TGCGCCAGCAGCTTGGCGACAGGGTCGAACACCGGGGAGCTGTTTTTT
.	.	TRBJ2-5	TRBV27	CASSRTGQETQYF	TGTGCCAGCAGTAGAACAGGCCAAGAGACCCAGTACTTC
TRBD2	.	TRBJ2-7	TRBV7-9	CASSPHWTSRPYEQYF	TGTGCCAGCAGCCCTCACTGGACTAGTCGGCCCTACGAGCAGTACTTC
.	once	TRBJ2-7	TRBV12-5	CASGPGGPAYEQYF	TGTGCTAGTGGTCCAGGTGGCCCTGCCTACGAGCAGTACTTC
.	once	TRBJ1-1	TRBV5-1	CASSLIGGVGLNTEAFF	TGCGCCAGCAGCTTAATTGGGGGGGTGGGGCTGAACACTGAAGCTTTCTTT
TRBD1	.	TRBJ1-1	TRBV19	CASAGTGEAFF	TGTGCCAGCGCCGGGACAGGTGAAGCTTTCTTT
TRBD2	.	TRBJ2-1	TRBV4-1	CASSATSGSDNEQFF	TGCGCCAGCAGCGCCACTAGCGGGTCCGACAATGAGCAGTTCTTC
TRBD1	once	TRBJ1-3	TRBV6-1	CASSEATGDPGNTIYF	TGTGCCAGCAGTGAAGCGACAGGGGATCCTGGAAACACCATATATTTT
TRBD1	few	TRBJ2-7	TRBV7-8	CASSLTAGTGEYEQYF	TGTGCCAGCAGCTTAACGGCCGGGACAGGGGAGTACGAGCAGTACTTC
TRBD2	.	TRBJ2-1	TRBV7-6	CASSLDAGGSGRLLSEQFF	TGTGCCAGCAGCTTAGACGCTGGAGGCAGCGGGAGATTGCTAAGTGAGCAGTTCTTC
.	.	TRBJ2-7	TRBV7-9	CASSERLGSYEQYF	TGTGCCAGCTCCGAACGACTCGGATCCTACGAGCAGTACTTC
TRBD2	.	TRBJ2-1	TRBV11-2	CASSLAGLAASYNEQFF	TGTGCCAGCAGCTTAGCCGGACTAGCGGCCTCCTACAATGAGCAGTTCTTC
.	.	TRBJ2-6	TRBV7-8	CASSLSAAGANVLTF	TGTGCCAGCAGCTTGTCCGCGGCTGGGGCCAACGTCCTGACTTTC
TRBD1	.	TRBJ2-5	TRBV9	CASSVGYGQGKETQYF	TGTGCCAGCAGCGTAGGGTACGGACAGGGAAAAGAGACCCAGTACTTC
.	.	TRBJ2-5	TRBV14	CASSQERETQYF	TGTGCCAGCAGCCAAGAGCGGGAGACCCAGTACTTC
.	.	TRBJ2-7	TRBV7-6	CASSSGRAHEQYF	TGTGCCAGCAGCTCTGGCAGGGCCCACGAGCAGTACTTC
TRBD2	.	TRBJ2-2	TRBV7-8	CASSLAGGGRTGELFF	TGTGCCAGCAGCTTAGCTGGCGGGGGTCGGACCGGGGAGCTGTTTTTT
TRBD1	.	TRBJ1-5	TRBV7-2	CASSLACGQGARQPQHF	TGTGCCAGCAGCTTAGCGTGTGGACAGGGAGCGCGACAGCCCCAGCATTTT
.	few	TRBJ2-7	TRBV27	CASNFIRQYF	TGTGCCAGCAACTTCATCCGGCAGTACTTC
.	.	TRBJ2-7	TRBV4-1	CASSQGLPGYYEQYF	TGCGCCAGCAGCCAAGGACTGCCGGGGTACTACGAGCAGTACTTC
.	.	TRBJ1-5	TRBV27	CASRQGFDQPQHF	TGTGCCAGCAGACAGGGATTTGATCAGCCCCAGCATTTT
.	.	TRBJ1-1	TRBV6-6	CASSYEESNTEAFF	TGTGCCAGCAGTTACGAGGAGTCGAACACTGAAGCTTTCTTT
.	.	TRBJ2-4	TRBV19	CASTPTSPKNIQYF	TGTGCCAGTACCCCTACTTCCCCTAAAAACATTCAGTACTTC
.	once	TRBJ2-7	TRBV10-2	CASSEEGIVQYF	TGCGCCAGCAGCGAGGAGGGTATTGTGCAGTACTTC
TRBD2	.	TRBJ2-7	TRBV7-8	CASSALANSYEQYF	TGTGCCAGCAGCGCACTAGCGAACTCCTACGAGCAGTACTTC
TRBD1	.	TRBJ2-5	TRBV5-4	CASRPGQGAGETQYF	TGTGCCAGCAGACCGGGACAGGGGGCCGGGGAGACCCAGTACTTC
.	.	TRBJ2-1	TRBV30	CAGMAGSNEQFF	TGTGCCGGAATGGCGGGGTCCAATGAGCAGTTCTTC
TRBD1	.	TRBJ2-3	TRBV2	CASKWTGAADTQYF	TGTGCCAGCAAATGGACAGGGGCGGCAGATACGCAGTATTTT
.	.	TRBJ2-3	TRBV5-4	CASSSGPAGDTQYF	TGTGCCAGCAGCTCAGGACCGGCGGGAGATACGCAGTATTTT
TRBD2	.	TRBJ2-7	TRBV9	CASSVGLAGGPGEQYF	TGTGCCAGCAGCGTAGGACTAGCGGGAGGGCCGGGCGAGCAGTACTTC
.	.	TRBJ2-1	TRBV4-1	CASSQDPRGTYNEQFF	TGCGCCAGCAGCCAAGATCCAAGAGGGACCTACAATGAGCAGTTCTTC
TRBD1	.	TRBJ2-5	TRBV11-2	CASSLGGGPRLETQYF	TGTGCCAGCAGCTTAGGAGGGGGCCCAAGATTAGAGACCCAGTACTTC
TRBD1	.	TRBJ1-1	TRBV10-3	CAIRGQGGNTEAFF	TGTGCCATCAGGGGACAGGGTGGGAACACTGAAGCTTTCTTT